A single sample gave rise to the 21 T cell receptor beta chains below, sequenced in a study of cytomegalovirus exposure and HLA in healthy donors. PCR employed 60 Vbeta and 13 Jbeta primers. Only in-frame clones appear in the TCRdb table, and some are missing; sequencing was by immunoSEQ multiplex PCR. The table has 90,000 to 140,000 clones, under 85% seen once; the top ten hold about 1.9%. What was sequenced was PBMCs. Receptors were obtained from a man aged 25-45 years in good health and CMV-seronegative.

The chain carries TRBV28 and TRBJ1-2, with D unclear. The CDR3 contains 11 residues. Germline CDR1 and CDR2: MDHEN and SYDVKM. The V end was cut by 3 bases, the J end by 7 bases, with 6 bases between. This CDR3 reads CASSFNGGYTF. The CDR3 DNA follows: TGTGCCAGCAGTTTCAACGGTGGCTACACCTTC.

The genes are TRBV15 and TRBJ2-3, with 11 bases lining up with TRBD2. The germline V gene encodes CDR1 LNHNV and CDR2 YYDKDF (reference sequence). V shed 0 bases and J 6 bases; nucleotides not matched to a gene: 5. This CDR3 comprises 16 residues. CDR3 DNA sequence: TGTGCCACCAGCAGAGATCGGGCTAGCGGGGGGGATACGCAGTATTTT. It specifies CATSRDRASGGDTQYF.

The CDR3 region is CASSRGQGDEKLFF. The CDR3 DNA reads as TGCGCCAGCAGCAGGGGACAGGGGGATGAAAAACTGTTTTTT. This sequence joins TRBV5-1 and TRBJ1-4, with 11 bases identical to TRBD1. V dropped 4 bases and J dropped 6; count of bases not matched to a gene: 2. The CDR3 spans 14 residues. Germline V gives CDR1 SGHRS, CDR2 YFSETQ.

This chain uses TRBV29-1 with TRBJ1-2, with D hard to call. This CDR3 contains 11 residues. The V end was cut by 5 bases, the J end by 5 bases, with 9 bases between. Germline CDR1 SQVTM, CDR2 ANQGSEA. The CDR3 DNA reads as TGCAGCGTTCCTTTTCCGTATGGCTACACCTTC. Translated: CSVPFPYGYTF.

The V call is TRBV20-1, the J call TRBJ2-7; 7 nucleotides agree with TRBD1. V lost 7 bases and J lost 2; bases outside the gene matches: 2. The CDR3 is 11 amino acids. Germline-derived CDR1 and CDR2 are DFQATT and SNEGSKA (reference sequence). CDR3 DNA: TGCAGTGTGGGACAGACCTACGAGCAGTACTTC. Its protein product is CSVGQTYEQYF.

This clone was counted only a few times. This chain uses TRBV5-1 with TRBJ2-3; D remains ambiguous. This CDR3 is 12 amino acids long. The germline gives CDR1 SGHRS, CDR2 YFSETQ. V lost 4 bases to trimming and J lost 5 bases, with 8 bases between them. CDR3 DNA: TGCGCCAGCAGCCTACTTGGAGATACGCAGTATTTT. Protein: CASSLLGDTQYF. The full variable domain, its missing parts supplied by reference TRBV5-1 and TRBJ2-3, is KAGVTQTPRYLIKTRGQQVTLSCSPISGHRSVSWYQQTPGQGLQFLFEYFSETQRNKGNFPGRFSGRQFSNSRSEMNVSTLELGDSALYLCASSLLGDTQYFGPGTRLTVL.

V gene TRBV2 combines with J gene TRBJ2-7, with 8 bases matching TRBD2. Trimming took 6 bases from V and 3 from J; bases not matched to a gene: 7. The CDR3 totals 14 residues. Germline V gene lookup returns CDR1 SNHLY and CDR2 FYNNEI. The CDR3, as DNA: TGTGCCAGCAGAACAGCGGGAGAATTCTACGAGCAGTACTTC. Amino acid sequence: CASRTAGEFYEQYF.

The table lists this clone with a count of one. V usage is TRBV7-2 and J usage is TRBJ2-1; D perhaps matches TRBD2 (5 bases). CDR3 length: 15 residues. Trimming removed 1 base from V and 1 base from J, with 8 bases in between. CDR1 SGHTA and CDR2 FQGNSA come from the germline V gene. The CDR3: CASSLGRGSYNEQFF. CDR3 nucleotide sequence: TGTGCCAGCAGCTTAGGTCGGGGTTCCTACAATGAGCAGTTCTTC.

The chain has TRBV7-8 and TRBJ2-3; 10 nucleotides line up with TRBD2. The CDR3 sequence is 16 residues long. With V trimmed by 3 bases and J by 2 bases, 5 bases remained unmatched. Per the germline V gene, CDR1 is SGHVS and CDR2 is FQNEAQ. The CDR3, as DNA: TGTGCCAGCAGCTTCATACTAGCGGGGTACACAGATACGCAGTATTTT. This sequence encodes CASSFILAGYTDTQYF.

This clone has just one count. The chain is built from TRBV20-1 and TRBJ1-1, with no clear D. V was pared by 6 bases and J by 4 bases, with 9 bases between. Germline V gives CDR1 DFQATT, CDR2 SNEGSKA (reference sequence). The CDR3 covers 11 residues. Here the CDR3 reads CSAKGGTEAFF. CDR3 coding DNA: TGCAGTGCCAAGGGAGGCACTGAAGCTTTCTTT.

The V gene is TRBV7-8, the J gene TRBJ1-1; the D gene is possibly TRBD1 (6 bases). Germline lookup yields CDR1 SGHVS and CDR2 FQNEAQ. Trimming took 4 bases from V and 1 from J, leaving 16 bases between them. This CDR3 is built from 16 residues. The CDR3 reads CASSSRGRGQNTEAFF. CDR3 DNA: TGTGCCAGCAGCTCAAGGGGTAGGGGACAGAACACTGAAGCTTTCTTT. The whole variable domain, remainder taken from reference TRBV7-8 and TRBJ1-1, is GAGVSQSPRYKVAKRGQDVALRCDPISGHVSLFWYQQALGQGPEFLTYFQNEAQLDKSGLPSDRFFAERPEGSVSTLKIQRTQQEDSAVYLCASSSRGRGQNTEAFFGQGTRLTVV.

This clone showed up just a few times. The chain couples TRBV28 to TRBJ1-2; 8 nucleotides line up with TRBD1. V lost 8 bases, J lost 8 bases, and 16 bases stayed unmatched. This CDR3 is built from 15 residues. Germline-derived CDR1 and CDR2 are MDHEN and SYDVKM. The chain's CDR3 is CASSPSGQGAGGYTF. CDR3 in DNA: TGTGCCAGCTCCCCATCGGGGCAGGGGGCGGGGGGCTACACCTTC.

This chain uses TRBV10-3 with TRBJ2-7, with D uncertain. The CDR3 length is 15 residues. Germline V lookup: CDR1 ENHRY, CDR2 SYGVKD. Trimming removed 3 bases from V and 5 bases from J, with 17 bases in between. The CDR3 DNA reads TGTGCCATCAGTGAAGGCCAGGTGGCTGTCCACGAGCAGTACTTC. The encoded protein is CAISEGQVAVHEQYF.

The chain carries TRBV5-6 and TRBJ2-4; TRBD2 matches 7 bases. CDR3 size: 16 residues. With 0 bases clipped from V and 8 bases from J, the junction kept 11 bases outside the gene matches. CDR1 and CDR2 from the germline V gene are SGHDT and YYEEEE. The CDR3 loop is CASSLAGTTHFDIQYF. The CDR3 DNA reads as TGTGCCAGCAGCTTGGCCGGGACTACCCATTTTGACATTCAGTACTTC.

The rearrangement uses TRBV5-1 and TRBJ1-3; D unresolved. This CDR3 region has 15 residues. Germline V gene lookup returns CDR1 SGHRS and CDR2 YFSETQ. V lost 0 bases to trimming and J lost 0 bases, with 7 bases between them. The CDR3 loop reads CASSLAGSSGNTIYF. The CDR3 DNA reads TGCGCCAGCAGCTTGGCTGGGAGCTCTGGAAACACCATATATTTT.

The chain combines TRBV6-1 with TRBJ2-7; 12 bases match TRBD1. CDR1 and CDR2 (germline): MNHNS, SASEGT. The V gene end was trimmed by 4 bases and the J gene end by 3 bases; junction bases not matched to a gene: 7. This CDR3 has 16 amino acids. The CDR3, as DNA: TGTGCCAGCAGTGCTTCTTGGGACAGGGGGCACTACGAGCAGTACTTC. This translates into CASSASWDRGHYEQYF.

This chain joins TRBV29-1 and TRBJ2-3; TRBD2 matches 12 bases. Losses at the gene ends were 6 bases for V and 7 bases for J; bases not matched to a gene: 8. This CDR3 is built from 14 residues. In germline, CDR1 is SQVTM, CDR2 ANQGSEA. The CDR3 is CSVTGTSGSHTQYF. CDR3 sequence (DNA): TGCAGCGTCACCGGGACTAGCGGGTCTCATACGCAGTATTTT.

This rearrangement joins TRBV29-1 to TRBJ2-7; 8 nucleotides match TRBD2. The CDR3 is 13 residues long. V shed 3 bases and J 3 bases; nucleotides not matched to a gene: 4. CDR1 SQVTM and CDR2 ANQGSEA come from the germline V gene. CDR3 in DNA: TGCAGCGTTGAGGTAGCGGGGAGCTACGAGCAGTACTTC. Its translation is CSVEVAGSYEQYF.

This clone was picked up one time. The rearrangement links TRBV7-9 to TRBJ2-1; TRBD1 might be the D (5 bases). Germline CDR1 and CDR2: SEHNR and FQNEAQ (reference sequence). V was clipped by 2 bases and J by 6 bases, with 11 bases between them. The CDR3 is 14 residues long. CDR3 region: CASSLSVTGNEQFF. The DNA for the CDR3 is TGTGCCAGCAGCTTATCGGTCACAGGCAATGAGCAGTTCTTC.

The chain is built from TRBV7-6 and TRBJ2-3, with 10 bases identical to TRBD2. This CDR3 has 19 amino acids. Germline CDR1 SGHVS, CDR2 FNYEAQ. The J segment lost 1 base and the V segment lost 2 bases, leaving 12 bases of the junction unmatched. CDR3 residues: CASSLNRLAGVGGTDTQYF. The CDR3 bases are TGTGCCAGCAGCTTAAACCGTCTAGCGGGAGTTGGGGGCACAGATACGCAGTATTTT.

This chain joins TRBV2 and TRBJ2-7; 8 bases are a match to TRBD1. The CDR3 has 16 amino acids. With 5 bases clipped from V and 0 bases from J, the junction kept 9 bases outside the gene matches. CDR1 and CDR2 (germline): SNHLY, FYNNEI. The CDR3 is CASSYQGAIRSYEQYF. The CDR3 region has the DNA TGTGCCAGCAGTTACCAGGGGGCAATACGCTCCTACGAGCAGTACTTC.